This T cell receptor (beta chain) was profiled in a study of shared clonotypes between healthy human individuals. V dropped 1 base and J dropped 6 bases, with 16 bases sitting between them. This CDR3 has 16 residues. Germline V gives CDR1 SGHNT, CDR2 YENEEA. Assay used: immunoSEQ multiplex PCR; TCRdb lists only in-frame clones, some missing. The sample yields roughly 490,000 clones, around 80% seen once. V is TRBV11-3 and J is TRBJ2-1; weak D call: TRBD2 (6 bases). Sequences were obtained from PBMCs. This receptor was obtained from a woman between 40 and 50 years old in good health. Some clones in this sample may be carry-over from other donors' samples. The CDR3 DNA is TGTGCCAGCAGCTTAGGCGGGGCTGGGGTCCGCAATGAGCAGTTCTTC. Translated, it gives CASSLGGAGVRNEQFF.